A selection of T cell receptor beta chains follows, all from one sample in a study of cytomegalovirus exposure and HLA in healthy donors. The method was immunoSEQ multiplex PCR; TCRdb's version includes in-frame clones alone and lacks a portion of them. The sample consists of approximately 72,000 clones, approximately 82% of them appearing once. The sample consisted of PBMCs. The receptor source for this set is a man between 18 and 35 years old in good health and CMV-seronegative. Each CDR3 is given with its conserved first and last residue. Fields, in order: J gene, CDR3 length, clone size, D gene, V gene, CDR3 DNA, CDR3 protein. D genes are given only for firm matches. Clone size, where shown, is once, few, many, or a class for clones that have expanded.

TRBJ1-1	14	once	NA	TRBV28	TGTGCCAGCAGTTTAGGGACAAAGAACACTGAAGCTTTCTTT	CASSLGTKNTEAFF
TRBJ2-7	17	NA	NA	TRBV9	TGTGCCAGCAGCTCTTCTCTTAAGGGGGTATCGATCTACGAGCAGTACTTC	CASSSSLKGVSIYEQYF
TRBJ2-2	16	NA	TRBD1	TRBV7-9	TGTGCCAGCAGCCCCACTCCGACAGGGGTCACCGGGGAGCTGTTTTTT	CASSPTPTGVTGELFF
TRBJ1-6	15	NA	TRBD1	TRBV9	TGTGCCAGCAGCGTCCTCTGGACAGGGGATTCACCCCTCCACTTT	CASSVLWTGDSPLHF
TRBJ1-6	16	NA	NA	TRBV13	TGTGCCAGCAGCATGAACGGTTCCTTTTATAATTCACCCCTCCACTTT	CASSMNGSFYNSPLHF
TRBJ1-2	15	NA	NA	TRBV6-1	TGTGCCAGCAGTGAATTCAAACCTACGAACTATGGCTACACCTTC	CASSEFKPTNYGYTF
TRBJ2-7	14	NA	TRBD1	TRBV2	TGTGCCAGCAGTGACGTGACAGGGTTAGCCGAGCAGTACTTC	CASSDVTGLAEQYF
TRBJ1-1	16	NA	NA	TRBV10-2	TGCGCCAGCAGTGACGACAGAGCCTCGATGAACACTGAAGCTTTCTTT	CASSDDRASMNTEAFF
TRBJ2-1	15	NA	TRBD2	TRBV5-1	TGCGCCAGCAGCTTGGGGACTAGCGGTTACAATGAGCAGTTCTTC	CASSLGTSGYNEQFF
TRBJ2-2	14	NA	NA	TRBV2	TGTGCCAGCAGTGTTTCAGCAGGGACCGGGGAGCTGTTTTTT	CASSVSAGTGELFF
TRBJ2-1	15	NA	NA	TRBV11-2	TGTGCCAGCAGCTTACAGGCCAGGGGTTTCGATGAGCAGTTCTTC	CASSLQARGFDEQFF
TRBJ2-7	12	NA	NA	TRBV6-1	TGCGTAATTCGGGGAAAGGTATACGAGCAGTACTTC	CVIRGKVYEQYF
TRBJ1-6	16	NA	NA	TRBV7-3	TGTGCCAGCAGCTTAACCTCAGTTGGGGAGAATTCACCCCTCCACTTT	CASSLTSVGENSPLHF
TRBJ1-4	18	NA	NA	TRBV7-9	TGTGCCAGCAGCTTAGCTTCCTCTTCCAGTGCAACTAATGAAAAACTGTTTTTT	CASSLASSSSATNEKLFF
TRBJ2-2	13	NA	NA	TRBV7-2	TGTGCCAGCATGCCGGGTAACACCGGGGAGCTGTTTTTT	CASMPGNTGELFF
TRBJ1-1	14	few	NA	TRBV21-1	TGTGCCAGCAGCAAGGGACAGGGGCTCACTGAAGCTTTCTTT	CASSKGQGLTEAFF
TRBJ1-2	13	NA	NA	TRBV5-6	TGTGCCAGCAGCGGAGGGACCCAACGAGGCTACACCTTC	CASSGGTQRGYTF
TRBJ2-7	14	NA	NA	TRBV6-1	TGTGCCAGCAGTGAAAAGGGGAAGGGCTACGAGCAGTACTTC	CASSEKGKGYEQYF
TRBJ2-2	17	NA	TRBD1	TRBV7-6	TGTGCCAGCAGCTTACTCCGACAGGGCCCTAACACCGGGGAGCTGTTTTTT	CASSLLRQGPNTGELFF
TRBJ1-5	14	NA	NA	TRBV18	TGTGCCAGCTCAGGTGTACCTTTTAGTCAGCCCCAGCATTTT	CASSGVPFSQPQHF
TRBJ1-1	14	few	NA	TRBV30	TGTGCCGGGACTTCGAGGGGGTCTCGCACTGAAGCTTTCTTT	CAGTSRGSRTEAFF
TRBJ1-1	14	NA	TRBD1	TRBV6-1	TGTGCCAGCAGTGAACAACAGGGGGGGACTGAAGCTTTCTTT	CASSEQQGGTEAFF
TRBJ2-1	15	NA	NA	TRBV5-4	TGTGCCAGCAGCTTGAAGCAAAGGGGCTACAATGAGCAGTTCTTC	CASSLKQRGYNEQFF
TRBJ1-1	15	NA	NA	TRBV4-1	TGCGCCAGCAGCAGAGAAGGGAGTTCTGGCACTGAAGCTTTCTTT	CASSREGSSGTEAFF
TRBJ1-1	15	NA	TRBD1	TRBV5-1	TGCGCCAGCAGCCCAGGGGGGACGAAGAACACTGAAGCTTTCTTT	CASSPGGTKNTEAFF
TRBJ2-7	17	NA	NA	TRBV15	TGTGCCACCAGCAGAGGGGGGACTCCAACCGGGGACTACGAGCAGTACTTC	CATSRGGTPTGDYEQYF
TRBJ2-1	14	NA	TRBD2	TRBV28	TGTGCCAGCAGTTTCCGGGGGGTCTACAATGAGCAGTTCTTC	CASSFRGVYNEQFF
TRBJ2-2	14	few	TRBD2	TRBV10-3	TGTGCCATCAGTTCCAGCGGGAGGGCCGGGGAGCTGTTTTTT	CAISSSGRAGELFF
TRBJ2-2	15	NA	TRBD2	TRBV7-9	TGTGCCAGCAGCCAGACTAGCGGACACACCGGGGAGCTGTTTTTT	CASSQTSGHTGELFF
TRBJ1-2	12	NA	TRBD1	TRBV28	TGTGCCAGCAGCCAAGACAGGGTTGGCTACACCTTC	CASSQDRVGYTF
TRBJ2-5	13	few	TRBD1	TRBV10-3	TGTGCCATGGGGACAGTAGGTTTAGAGACCCAGTACTTC	CAMGTVGLETQYF
TRBJ1-1	12	NA	NA	TRBV10-3	TGTGCCATCAGCACTGGGGCCACTGAAGCTTTCTTT	CAISTGATEAFF
TRBJ1-2	13	NA	TRBD1	TRBV28	TGTGCCAGCAGCTCCGGGACAGTGTTTGGCTACACCTTC	CASSSGTVFGYTF
TRBJ1-1	13	NA	NA	TRBV6-4	TGTGCCAGCGGGGACTTCCTCGGCACTGAAGCTTTCTTT	CASGDFLGTEAFF
TRBJ2-7	13	NA	NA	TRBV5-4	TGTGCCAGCAGCCTTTCGGCGGCCTACGAGCAGTACTTC	CASSLSAAYEQYF
TRBJ2-1	14	once	NA	TRBV19	TGTGCCAGTAGGAAGGAGGGGGGGGGCAATGAGCAGTTCTTC	CASRKEGGGNEQFF
TRBJ1-1	15	medium-sized	NA	TRBV9	TGTGCCAGCAGCCCGTCTTGGGAGATGAACACTGAAGCTTTCTTT	CASSPSWEMNTEAFF
TRBJ1-1	13	NA	NA	TRBV18	TGTGCCAGCTCACCCGTCGGGAACACTGAAGCTTTCTTT	CASSPVGNTEAFF
TRBJ2-3	11	NA	NA	TRBV29-1	TGCAGCGCATCCGGCGGTGATACGCAGTATTTT	CSASGGDTQYF
TRBJ2-5	13	NA	NA	TRBV18	TGTGCCAGCTCACAAAGCGGGCAAGAGACCCAGTACTTC	CASSQSGQETQYF